This T cell receptor beta chain was captured in a study of blood T cell repertoires in COVID-19. Overall study context: Both acute and convalescent COVID-19 samples were obtained from the United States, Italy and Spain. Nucleic acid was either cDNA or gDNA, and it came from T cells, B-cell-depleted T cells, or PBMCs.

Germline loops: CDR1 SNHLY, CDR2 FYNNEI. This CDR3 has 15 residues. Trimming cost V 7 bases and J 7 bases, with 22 bases left between them. As processed by the authors: By means of reference gene primer amplification, nucleated cell counts were estimated. TCRdb keeps only in-frame clones here, not all; method: immunoSEQ multiplex PCR. V, J and clone size were drawn from that table, and D and trimming were deduced from the DNA. The sample comprises a few hundred thousand clones, around 83% of which are singletons, and roughly 1.2% rests with the top ten. V is TRBV2 and J is TRBJ1-2; D is perhaps TRBD1 (6 bases). The receptor was derived from a woman in her forties or fifties with acute or convalescent COVID-19. Sequences were obtained from peripheral blood. CDR3 region: CASTQNSRGAGGYTF. In nucleotides, the CDR3 is TGTGCCAGCACCCAAAACAGTCGGGGGGCAGGTGGCTACACCTTC.